The text below deals with one TCR beta chain. Antigen specificity is unknown. Russia was home to the donors, healthy Caucasian individuals aged about 6 to 90. Extractions gave at least 5 micrograms of total RNA per sample. The sample comes from a study of blood T cells in healthy people across ages. A second PCR of 7 to 11 cycles used a sample-barcoded 5' primer and a J-beta primer mix. TCRdb fed the 5' RACE reads into MiXCR, producing one record per CDR3 protein. The sample yields about 670,000 distinct CDR3 sequences, around 41% seen once. V was clipped by 6 bases and J by 2 bases; unmatched bases: 5. CDR3 length equals 14 residues. Whole-study findings and limits: Total diversity from one million sequenced T cells was likely underestimated.

The sequence was collected from a man at least 80 years old in good health. Material for sequencing was blood. This chain links TRBV12-3 or TRBV12-4 with TRBJ2-3, with 7 bases fitting TRBD1. Written as DNA, the CDR3 is TGTGCCAGCAGCTACGGACAGGACACAGATACGCAGTATTTT. It translates to CASSYGQDTDTQYF.